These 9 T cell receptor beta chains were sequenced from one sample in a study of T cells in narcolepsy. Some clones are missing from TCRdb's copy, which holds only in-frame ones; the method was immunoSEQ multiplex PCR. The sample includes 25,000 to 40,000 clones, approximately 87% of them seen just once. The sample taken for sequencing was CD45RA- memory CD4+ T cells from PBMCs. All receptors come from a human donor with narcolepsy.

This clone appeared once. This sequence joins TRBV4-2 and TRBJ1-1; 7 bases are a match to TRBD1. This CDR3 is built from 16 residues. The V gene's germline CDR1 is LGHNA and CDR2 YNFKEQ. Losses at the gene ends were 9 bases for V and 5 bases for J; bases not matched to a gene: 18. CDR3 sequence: CASTGRDPRGRTEAFF. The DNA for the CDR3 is TGTGCCAGTACGGGACGGGATCCTAGGGGGCGAACTGAAGCTTTCTTT.

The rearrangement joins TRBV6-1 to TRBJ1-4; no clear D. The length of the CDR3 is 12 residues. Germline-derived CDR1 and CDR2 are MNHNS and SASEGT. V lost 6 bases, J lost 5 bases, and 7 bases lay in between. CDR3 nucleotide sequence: TGTGCCAGCAGAGTGGGAAATGAAAAACTGTTTTTT. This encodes CASRVGNEKLFF.

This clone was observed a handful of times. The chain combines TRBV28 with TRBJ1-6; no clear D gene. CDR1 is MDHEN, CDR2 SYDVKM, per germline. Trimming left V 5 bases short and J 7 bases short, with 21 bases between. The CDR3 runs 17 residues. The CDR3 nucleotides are TGTGCCAGCAGTCCCGCCGGACGGGGTCTCGAGAATTCACCCCTCCACTTT. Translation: CASSPAGRGLENSPLHF.

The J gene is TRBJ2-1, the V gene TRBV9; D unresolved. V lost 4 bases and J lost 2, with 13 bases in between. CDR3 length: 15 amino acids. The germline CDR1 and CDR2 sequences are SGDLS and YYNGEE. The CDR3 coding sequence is TGTGCCAGCAGCCCCGAATTCATCGCCTACAATGAGCAGTTCTTC. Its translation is CASSPEFIAYNEQFF.

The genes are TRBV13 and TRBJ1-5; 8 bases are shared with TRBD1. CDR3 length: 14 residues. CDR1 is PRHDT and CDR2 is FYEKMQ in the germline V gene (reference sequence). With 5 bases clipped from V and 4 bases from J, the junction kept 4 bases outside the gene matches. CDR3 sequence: CASSRQGTNQPQHF. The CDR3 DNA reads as TGTGCCAGCAGCCGACAGGGGACTAATCAGCCCCAGCATTTT.

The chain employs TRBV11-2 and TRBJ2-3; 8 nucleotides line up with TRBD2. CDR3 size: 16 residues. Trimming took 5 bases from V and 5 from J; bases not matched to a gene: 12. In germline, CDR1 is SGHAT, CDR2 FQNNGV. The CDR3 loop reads CASSPTGLGAGDTQYF. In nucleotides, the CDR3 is TGTGCCAGCAGCCCGACGGGACTAGGGGCAGGAGATACGCAGTATTTT.

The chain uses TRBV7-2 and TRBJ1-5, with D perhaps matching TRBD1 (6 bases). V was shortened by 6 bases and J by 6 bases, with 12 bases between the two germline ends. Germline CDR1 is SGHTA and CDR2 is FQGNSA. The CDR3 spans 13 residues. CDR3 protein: CASSTRGFQPQHF. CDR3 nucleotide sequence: TGTGCCAGCAGTACCAGGGGTTTTCAGCCCCAGCATTTT. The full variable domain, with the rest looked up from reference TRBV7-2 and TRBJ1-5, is GAGVSQSPSNKVTEKGKDVELRCDPISGHTALYWYRQSLGQGLEFLIYFQGNSAPDKSGLPSDRFSAERTGGSVSTLTIQRTQQEDSAVYLCASSTRGFQPQHFGDGTRLSIL.

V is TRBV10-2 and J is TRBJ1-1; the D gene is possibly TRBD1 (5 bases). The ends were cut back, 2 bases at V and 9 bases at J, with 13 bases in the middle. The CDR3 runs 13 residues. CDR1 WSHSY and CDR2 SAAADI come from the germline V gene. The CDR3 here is CASSEGSAGKAFF. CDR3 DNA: TGCGCCAGCAGTGAGGGGTCGGCAGGGAAAGCTTTCTTT.

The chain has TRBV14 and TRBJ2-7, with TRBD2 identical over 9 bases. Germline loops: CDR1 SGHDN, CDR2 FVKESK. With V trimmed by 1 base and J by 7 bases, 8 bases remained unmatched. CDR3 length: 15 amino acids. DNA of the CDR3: TGTGCCAGCAGCCAAGTTTCGGCGGGGGGGAGGGAGCAGTACTTC. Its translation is CASSQVSAGGREQYF.